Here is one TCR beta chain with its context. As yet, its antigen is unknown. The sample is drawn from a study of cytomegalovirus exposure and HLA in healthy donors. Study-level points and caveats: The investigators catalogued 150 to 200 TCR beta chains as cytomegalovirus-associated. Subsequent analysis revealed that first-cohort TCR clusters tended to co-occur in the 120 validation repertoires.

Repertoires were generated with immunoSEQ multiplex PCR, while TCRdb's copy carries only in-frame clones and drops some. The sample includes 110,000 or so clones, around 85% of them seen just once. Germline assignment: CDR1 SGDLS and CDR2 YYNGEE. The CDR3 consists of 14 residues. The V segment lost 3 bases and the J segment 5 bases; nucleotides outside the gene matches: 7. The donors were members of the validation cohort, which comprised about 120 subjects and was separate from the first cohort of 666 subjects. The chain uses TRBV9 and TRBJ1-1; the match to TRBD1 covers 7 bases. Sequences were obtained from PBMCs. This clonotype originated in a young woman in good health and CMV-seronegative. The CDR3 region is CASSATDRATEAFF. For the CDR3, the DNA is TGTGCCAGCAGCGCTACTGACAGGGCTACTGAAGCTTTCTTT.